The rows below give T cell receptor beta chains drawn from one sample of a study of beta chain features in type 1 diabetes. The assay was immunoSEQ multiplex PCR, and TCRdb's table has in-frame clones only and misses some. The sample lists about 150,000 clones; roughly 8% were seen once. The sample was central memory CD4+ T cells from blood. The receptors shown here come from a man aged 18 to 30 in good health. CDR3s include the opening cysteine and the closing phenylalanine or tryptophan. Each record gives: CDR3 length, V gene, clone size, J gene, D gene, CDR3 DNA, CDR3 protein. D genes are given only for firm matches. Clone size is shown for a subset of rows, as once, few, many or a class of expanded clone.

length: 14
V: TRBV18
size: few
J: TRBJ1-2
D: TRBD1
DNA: TGTGCCAGCTCACAAGGACAGGGGGAGTATGGCTACACCTTC
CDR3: CASSQGQGEYGYTF

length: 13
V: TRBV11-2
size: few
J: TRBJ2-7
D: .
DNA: TGTGCCAGCAGCTTAGGGGGGGGCCTCGAGCAGTACTTC
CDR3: CASSLGGGLEQYF

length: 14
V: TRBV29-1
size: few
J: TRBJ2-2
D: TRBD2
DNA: TGCAGCGTTGGGGCTAGCGGGAGGGCCGGGGAGCTGTTTTTT
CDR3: CSVGASGRAGELFF

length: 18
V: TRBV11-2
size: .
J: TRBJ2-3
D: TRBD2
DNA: TGTGCCAGCAGCTTCAAATCTAGCGGGGCTTCTAGCACAGATACGCAGTATTTT
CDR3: CASSFKSSGASSTDTQYF

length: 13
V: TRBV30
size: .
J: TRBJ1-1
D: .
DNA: TGTGCCTGGAGTCCCACCGACAGGTATGAAGCTTTCTTT
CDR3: CAWSPTDRYEAFF

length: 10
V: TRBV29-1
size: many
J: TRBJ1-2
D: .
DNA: TGCAGCGTTGGGGAGGGCGGCTACACCTTC
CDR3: CSVGEGGYTF

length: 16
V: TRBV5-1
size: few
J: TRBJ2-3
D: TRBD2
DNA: TGCGCCAGCAGCTGGGGTAGCGGGGGGGCTAGAGATACGCAGTATTTT
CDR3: CASSWGSGGARDTQYF

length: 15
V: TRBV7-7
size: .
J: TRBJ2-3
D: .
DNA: TGTGCCAGCAGCCCTAGGGCGGCGGGGACAGATACGCAGTATTTT
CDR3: CASSPRAAGTDTQYF

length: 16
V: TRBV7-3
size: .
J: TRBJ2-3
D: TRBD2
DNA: TGTGCCAGCAGCTTAGGGGCTAGCGGGGGCACAGATACGCAGTATTTT
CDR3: CASSLGASGGTDTQYF

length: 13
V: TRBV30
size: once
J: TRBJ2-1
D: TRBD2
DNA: TGTGCCTATAGCGGGATCAGCTACAATGAGCAGTTCTTC
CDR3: CAYSGISYNEQFF

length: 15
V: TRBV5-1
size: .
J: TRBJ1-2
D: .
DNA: TGCGCCAGCAGCTTGGGCCCAGGTTCTAACTATGGCTACACCTTC
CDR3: CASSLGPGSNYGYTF

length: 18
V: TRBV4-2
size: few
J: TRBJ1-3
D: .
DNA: TGTGCCAGCAGCCAAGATTCCACAGGGCCTCGGTCTGGAAACACCATATATTTT
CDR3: CASSQDSTGPRSGNTIYF

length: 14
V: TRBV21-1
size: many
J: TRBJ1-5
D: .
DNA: TGTGCCAGCAGCCGGACAGGGAATAATCAGCCCCAGCATTTT
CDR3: CASSRTGNNQPQHF

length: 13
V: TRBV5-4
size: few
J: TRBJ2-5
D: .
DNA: TGTGCCAGCAGCTCCCAGGGGGGAGAGACCCAGTACTTC
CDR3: CASSSQGGETQYF

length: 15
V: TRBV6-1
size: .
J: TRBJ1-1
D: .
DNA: TGTGCCAGCAGGGAGGGGTTGGGGTGGAACACTGAAGCTTTCTTT
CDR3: CASREGLGWNTEAFF

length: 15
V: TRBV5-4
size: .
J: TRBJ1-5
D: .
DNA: TGTGCCAGCAGCCCGACACCCGAAAGCAATCAGCCCCAGCATTTT
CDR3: CASSPTPESNQPQHF

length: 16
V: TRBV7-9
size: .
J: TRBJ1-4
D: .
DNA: TGTGCCAGCAGCCCTGGCTGGGAGACCTCGGGCGAAAAACTGTTTTTT
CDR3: CASSPGWETSGEKLFF

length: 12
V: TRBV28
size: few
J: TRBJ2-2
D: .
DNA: TGTGCCACCGAGGGTGGCACCGGGGAGCTGTTTTTT
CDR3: CATEGGTGELFF

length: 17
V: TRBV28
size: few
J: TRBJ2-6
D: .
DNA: TGTGCCAGCAGTTTAGGTCAGGGGACGAGTGGGGCCAACGTCCTGACTTTC
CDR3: CASSLGQGTSGANVLTF

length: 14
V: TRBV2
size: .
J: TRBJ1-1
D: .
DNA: TGTGCCAGCAGTGTATCCAGGGTGAACACTGAAGCTTTCTTT
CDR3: CASSVSRVNTEAFF

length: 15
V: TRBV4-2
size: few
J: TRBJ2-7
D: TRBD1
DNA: TGTGCCAGCAGCCAAGAAGGGACAGGGGCCTACGAGCAGTACTTC
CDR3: CASSQEGTGAYEQYF

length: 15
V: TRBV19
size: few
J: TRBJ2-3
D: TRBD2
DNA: TGTGCCAGTATGAGGGAGGGTAGTCGGCAGTATACGCAGTATTTT
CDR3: CASMREGSRQYTQYF

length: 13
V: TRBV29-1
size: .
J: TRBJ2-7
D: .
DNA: TGCAGCGTTGGAAAGACAGGCCCGGGGGAGCAGTACTTC
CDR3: CSVGKTGPGEQYF

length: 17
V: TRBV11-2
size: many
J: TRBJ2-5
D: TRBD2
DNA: TGTGCCAGCAGCCCGAGGACTAGCGGGAGGAGTGGGGAGACCCAGTACTTC
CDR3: CASSPRTSGRSGETQYF

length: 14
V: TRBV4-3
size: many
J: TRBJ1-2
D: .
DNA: TGCGCCAGCAGCCAAGATTGGCGCGGGGATGGCTACACCTTC
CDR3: CASSQDWRGDGYTF

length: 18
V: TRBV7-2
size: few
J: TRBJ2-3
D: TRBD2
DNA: TGTGCCAGCAGCTTGCGGGGACTAGCGGGGGGGCGCACAGATACGCAGTATTTT
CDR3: CASSLRGLAGGRTDTQYF

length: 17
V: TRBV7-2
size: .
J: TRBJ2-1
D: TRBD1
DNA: TGTGCCAGCTCTTCCCCCGCGGCAGGGGGAAATCGTTATGAGCAGTTCTTC
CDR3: CASSSPAAGGNRYEQFF

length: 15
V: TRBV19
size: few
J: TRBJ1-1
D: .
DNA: TGTGCCAGTAGTATCCCCCGGGTCATGAACACTGAAGCTTTCTTT
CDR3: CASSIPRVMNTEAFF

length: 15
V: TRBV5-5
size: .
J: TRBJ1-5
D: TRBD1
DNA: TGTGCCAGCAGCTTGACCAGGGGGAAGGATCAGCCCCAGCATTTT
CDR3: CASSLTRGKDQPQHF

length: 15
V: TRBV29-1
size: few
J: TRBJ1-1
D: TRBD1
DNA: TGCAGCGTTTTACCGTGGACAGGAGGCAACACTGAAGCTTTCTTT
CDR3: CSVLPWTGGNTEAFF

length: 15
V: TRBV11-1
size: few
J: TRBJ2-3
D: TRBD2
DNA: TGTGCCAGCAGCTTAGAGGCTAGCGGGAGACGTACGCAGTATTTT
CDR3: CASSLEASGRRTQYF

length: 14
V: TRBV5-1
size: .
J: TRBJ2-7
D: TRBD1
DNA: TGCGCCAGCAGCTCCGGGACAGGGGGCTACGAGCAGTACTTC
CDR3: CASSSGTGGYEQYF

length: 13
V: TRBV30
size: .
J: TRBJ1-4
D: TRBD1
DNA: TGTGCCTGGAGCGGGACAGGGCTAGAAAAACTGTTTTTT
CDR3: CAWSGTGLEKLFF

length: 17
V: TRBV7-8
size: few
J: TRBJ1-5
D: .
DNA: TGTGCCAGCAGCTTTAACAGGTTCGGGTACCGCAATCAGCCCCAGCATTTT
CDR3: CASSFNRFGYRNQPQHF

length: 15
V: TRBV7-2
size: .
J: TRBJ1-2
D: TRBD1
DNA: TGTGCCAGCAGTCCGGGACAGGTTGTTAACTATGGCTACACCTTC
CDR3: CASSPGQVVNYGYTF

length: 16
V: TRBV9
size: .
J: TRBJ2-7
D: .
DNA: TGTGCCAGCAGCCCCCGAGGAGCGCTCGCTCCCTACGAGCAGTACTTC
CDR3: CASSPRGALAPYEQYF

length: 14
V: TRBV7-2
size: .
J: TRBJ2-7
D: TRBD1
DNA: TGTGCCAGCAGCTTGGGACAGGCCACCTACGAGCAGTACTTC
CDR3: CASSLGQATYEQYF

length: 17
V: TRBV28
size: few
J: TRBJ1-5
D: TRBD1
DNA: TGTGCCAGCAGTTTATGGGGCAGGGGGCTGTACAATCAGCCCCAGCATTTT
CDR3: CASSLWGRGLYNQPQHF

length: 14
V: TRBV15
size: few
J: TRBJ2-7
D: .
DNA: TGTGCCACCAGCAGAGTTGCAGGGTCCTACGAGCAGTACTTC
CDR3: CATSRVAGSYEQYF

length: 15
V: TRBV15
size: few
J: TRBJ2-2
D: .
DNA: TGTGCCACCAGCAGCTTAGATCGTAACACCGGGGAGCTGTTTTTT
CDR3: CATSSLDRNTGELFF

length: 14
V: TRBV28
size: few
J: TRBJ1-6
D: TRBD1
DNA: TGTGCCAGCAGACCAGGGGGAAGTAATTCACCCCTCCACTTT
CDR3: CASRPGGSNSPLHF

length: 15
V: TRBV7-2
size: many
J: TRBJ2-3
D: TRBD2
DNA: TGTGCCAGCAGCTTACTAGCGGGACGTACAGATACGCAGTATTTT
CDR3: CASSLLAGRTDTQYF

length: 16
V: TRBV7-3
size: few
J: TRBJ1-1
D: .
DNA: TGTGCCAGCAGCTTATCGGTTGGGGCGGTGCACACTGAAGCTTTCTTT
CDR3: CASSLSVGAVHTEAFF

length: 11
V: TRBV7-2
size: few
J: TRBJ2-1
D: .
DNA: TGTGCCAGCAGCCGCGACAATGAGCAGTTCTTC
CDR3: CASSRDNEQFF